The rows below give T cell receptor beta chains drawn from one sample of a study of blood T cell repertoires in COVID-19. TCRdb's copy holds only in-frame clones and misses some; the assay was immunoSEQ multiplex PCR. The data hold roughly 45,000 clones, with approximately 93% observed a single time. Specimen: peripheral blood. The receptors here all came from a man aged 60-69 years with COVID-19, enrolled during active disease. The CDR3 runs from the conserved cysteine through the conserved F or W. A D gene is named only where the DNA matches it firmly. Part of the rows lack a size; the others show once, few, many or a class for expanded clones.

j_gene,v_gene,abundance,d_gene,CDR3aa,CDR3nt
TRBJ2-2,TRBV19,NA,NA,CASSIDWTATGELFF,TGTGCCAGTAGTATAGATTGGACAGCCACCGGGGAGCTGTTTTTT
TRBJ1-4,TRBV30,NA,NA,CAWRDPGGVEKLFF,TGTGCCTGGAGGGACCCCGGGGGAGTTGAAAAACTGTTTTTT
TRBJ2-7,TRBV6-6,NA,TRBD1,CASSHDRDYEQYF,TGTGCCAGCAGTCACGACAGGGACTACGAGCAGTACTTC
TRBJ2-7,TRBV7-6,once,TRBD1,CASSPAGGSSYEQYF,TGTGCCAGCAGCCCGGCAGGGGGCTCCTCCTACGAGCAGTACTTC
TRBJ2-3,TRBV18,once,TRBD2,CASRTSGITDTQYF,TGTGCCAGCCGGACTAGCGGGATCACAGATACGCAGTATTTT
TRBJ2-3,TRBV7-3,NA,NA,CASSRGLSDTQYF,TGTGCCAGCAGCCGGGGACTCTCAGATACGCAGTATTTT
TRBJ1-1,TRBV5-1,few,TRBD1,CASSSLKMTGTGNTEAFF,TGCGCCAGCAGCTCCTTGAAGATGACCGGGACAGGGAACACTGAAGCTTTCTTT
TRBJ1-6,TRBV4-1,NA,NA,CASSLDPGILNSPLHF,TGCGCCAGCAGCCTGGACCCCGGGATTCTAAATTCACCCCTCCACTTT
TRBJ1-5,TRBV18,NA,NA,CASSPEQGKGQPQHF,TGTGCCAGCTCACCTGAACAGGGAAAAGGTCAGCCCCAGCATTTT
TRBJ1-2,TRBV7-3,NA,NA,CASSFASGSNYGYTF,TGTGCCAGCAGCTTCGCATCTGGGAGTAACTATGGCTACACCTTC
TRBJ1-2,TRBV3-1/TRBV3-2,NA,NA,CASSRAGWGQHGYTF,TGTGCCAGCAGCCGCGCCGGGTGGGGGCAACATGGCTACACCTTC
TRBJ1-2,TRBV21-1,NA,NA,CASRRTLPEQGTVGYTF,TGTGCCAGCCGTCGTACGCTACCAGAACAGGGAACGGTCGGCTACACCTTC
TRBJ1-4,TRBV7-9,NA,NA,CASSLGQVTNEKLFF,TGTGCCAGCAGCTTAGGACAGGTGACTAATGAAAAACTGTTTTTT
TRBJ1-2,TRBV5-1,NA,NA,CASGGFYGYTF,TGCGCCAGCGGGGGCTTCTATGGCTACACCTTC
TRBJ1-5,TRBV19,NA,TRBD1,CASSPYRDRYSNQPQHF,TGTGCCAGTAGTCCTTACCGGGACAGATATAGCAATCAGCCCCAGCATTTT
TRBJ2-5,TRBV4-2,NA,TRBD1,CASSQRTGKQETQYF,TGTGCCAGCAGCCAACGGACAGGGAAGCAAGAGACCCAGTACTTC
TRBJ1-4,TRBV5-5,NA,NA,CASSLGGNRANEKLFF,TGTGCCAGCAGCCTCGGCGGAAACAGGGCCAACGAAAAACTGTTTTTT
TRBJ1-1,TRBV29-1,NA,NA,CSVEVPQSSRTEAFF,TGCAGCGTTGAAGTCCCTCAATCTTCCAGAACTGAAGCTTTCTTT
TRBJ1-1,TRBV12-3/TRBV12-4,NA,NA,CASSPLNTEAFF,TGTGCCAGCAGCCCTCTGAACACTGAAGCTTTCTTT
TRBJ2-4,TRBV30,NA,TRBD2,CAFRPGLAGGNIQYF,TGTGCCTTCCGCCCGGGACTAGCGGGGGGGAACATTCAGTACTTC
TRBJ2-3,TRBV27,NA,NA,CASSPYSTDTQYF,TGTGCCAGCAGTCCTTATAGCACAGATACGCAGTATTTT
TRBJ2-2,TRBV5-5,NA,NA,CASRPGQGTGELFF,TGTGCCAGCCGCCCCGGGCAGGGCACCGGGGAGCTGTTTTTT
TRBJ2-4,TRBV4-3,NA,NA,CASSQDRAHPLKNIQYF,TGCGCCAGCAGCCAAGATCGAGCGCACCCACTCAAAAACATTCAGTACTTC
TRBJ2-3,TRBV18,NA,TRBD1,CASSPRTGTIDTQYF,TGTGCCAGCTCACCACGGACAGGGACGATAGATACGCAGTATTTT
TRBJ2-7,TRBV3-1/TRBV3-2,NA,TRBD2,CASSQPMLAGESHEQYF,TGTGCCAGCAGCCAACCGATGCTAGCGGGAGAATCTCACGAGCAGTACTTC
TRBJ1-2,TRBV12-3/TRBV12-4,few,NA,CASSVRDYGYTF,TGTGCCAGCAGTGTCAGGGACTATGGCTACACCTTC
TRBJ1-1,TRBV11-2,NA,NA,CASSQGWGTEAFF,TGTGCCAGCAGCCAGGGGTGGGGCACTGAAGCTTTCTTT
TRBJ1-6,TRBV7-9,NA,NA,CASSLAGGNSPLHF,TGTGCCAGCAGCTTAGCTGGGGGGAATTCACCCCTCCACTTT
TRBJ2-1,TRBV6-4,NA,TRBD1,CASSATGGGGSYNEQFF,TGTGCCAGCAGTGCCACAGGGGGCGGGGGCTCCTACAATGAGCAGTTCTTC
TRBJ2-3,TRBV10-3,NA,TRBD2,CAIRPGLGGDTQYF,TGTGCCATCAGGCCGGGACTAGGAGGAGATACGCAGTATTTT
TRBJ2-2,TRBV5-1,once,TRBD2,CASSLAGDTGELFF,TGCGCCAGCAGCTTAGCGGGGGACACCGGGGAGCTGTTTTTT
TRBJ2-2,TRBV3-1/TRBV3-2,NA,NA,CASSQEIRGKNTGELFF,TGTGCCAGCAGCCAAGAAATCAGGGGCAAGAACACCGGGGAGCTGTTTTTT
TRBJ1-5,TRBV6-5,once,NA,CASSYAEGPQHF,TGTGCCAGCAGTTACGCCGAGGGGCCCCAGCATTTT
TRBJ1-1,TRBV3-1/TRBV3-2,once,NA,CASSQGGGEIAEAFF,TGTGCCAGCAGCCAAGGGGGGGGTGAAATAGCTGAAGCTTTCTTT
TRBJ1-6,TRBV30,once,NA,CAWSEGPPQVLHF,TGTGCCTGGAGTGAAGGGCCGCCACAGGTCCTCCACTTT
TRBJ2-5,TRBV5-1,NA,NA,CASSSIPQDTQYF,TGCGCCAGCAGCTCCATCCCCCAGGATACCCAGTACTTC
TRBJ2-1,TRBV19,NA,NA,CASSIIVGEQFF,TGTGCCAGTAGTATAATTGTCGGTGAGCAGTTCTTC
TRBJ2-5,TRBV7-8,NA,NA,CASSSRDIPGETQYF,TGTGCCAGCAGCTCCCGGGACATCCCCGGGGAGACCCAGTACTTC
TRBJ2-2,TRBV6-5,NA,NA,CASSYGGAATGELFF,TGTGCCAGCAGTTACGGCGGGGCGGCCACCGGGGAGCTGTTTTTT
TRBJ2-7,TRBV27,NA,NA,CASSLSVGDKRYEQYF,TGTGCCAGCAGTTTATCGGTAGGAGACAAGCGGTACGAGCAGTACTTC
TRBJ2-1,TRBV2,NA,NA,CASRVSSYNEQFF,TGTGCCAGCAGGGTCAGTTCCTACAATGAGCAGTTCTTC
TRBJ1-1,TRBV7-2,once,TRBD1,CASSRRQGSNTEAFF,TGTGCCAGCAGCCGTCGACAGGGATCGAACACTGAAGCTTTCTTT
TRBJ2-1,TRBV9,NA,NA,CASSVEGATEQFF,TGTGCCAGCAGCGTAGAAGGAGCGACCGAGCAGTTCTTC
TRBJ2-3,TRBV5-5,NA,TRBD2,CASSLVLAGTTDTQYF,TGTGCCAGCAGCTTGGTTCTAGCGGGGACCACAGATACGCAGTATTTT
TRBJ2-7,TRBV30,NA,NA,CAWRTGGGYEQYF,TGTGCCTGGAGGACAGGTGGAGGCTACGAGCAGTACTTC
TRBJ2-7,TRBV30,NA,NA,CAWSVGGGTYEQYF,TGTGCCTGGAGTGTAGGAGGTGGAACCTACGAGCAGTACTTC
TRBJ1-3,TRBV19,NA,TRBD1,CASSTGGQGGNTIYF,TGTGCCAGTAGTACCGGTGGACAGGGAGGAAACACCATATATTTT
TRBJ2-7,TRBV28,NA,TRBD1,CAGGKTGGNYEQYF,TGTGCCGGGGGTAAGACAGGGGGTAACTACGAGCAGTACTTC
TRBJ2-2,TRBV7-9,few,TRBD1,CASSLWTGNTGELFF,TGTGCCAGCAGCTTGTGGACAGGGAACACCGGGGAGCTGTTTTTT